This note documents a single T cell receptor (beta chain) sequence. The sample comes from a study of blood T cell repertoires in COVID-19. Study-level background: Acute-phase and convalescent COVID-19 samples originated in the United States, Italy and Spain. The cDNA or gDNA used as material had been derived from T cells, B-cell-depleted T cells, or PBMCs.

The CDR3 runs 17 residues. Trimming left V 1 base short and J 6 bases short, with 19 bases between. Germline CDR1 KGHSH, CDR2 LQKENI. Methods used by the authors: Reference gene primer amplification gave nucleated cell count estimates. Libraries were prepared by immunoSEQ multiplex PCR; TCRdb keeps only in-frame clonotypes and omits some of them. From that table come the V and J calls and clone size; the DNA was used to work out D and trimming. The sample yields roughly 55,000 clones, less than 90% seen once. The source material was peripheral blood. This chain joins TRBV18 and TRBJ1-3, with D possibly TRBD1 on 6 matching bases. This clonotype originated in a woman aged 55-69 years with acute or convalescent COVID-19. CDR3 sequence reads: CASSPRLPTGFENTIYF. The CDR3 DNA sequence: TGTGCCAGCTCACCACGTCTCCCCACAGGGTTCGAAAACACCATATATTTT.